The 18 T cell receptor beta chains in this list originate from one sample, sequenced in a study of T cells after yellow fever vaccination. TCRdb re-called the 5' RACE reads with MiXCR, one entry per CDR3 protein. The data contain 250,000 to 350,000 distinct CDR3 sequences, around 7% of them singletons. Material: PBMCs, obtained approximately 40 days after the first yellow fever vaccination. Receptors originate from a man younger than 35 who received the YFV17D yellow fever vaccine.

This clonotype was counted a few times. The chain joins TRBV6-2 or TRBV6-3 to TRBJ2-7, with TRBD2 matching 8 bases. The germline CDR1 and CDR2 sequences are MNHEY and SVGEGT. Unmatched junction bases numbered 2, after V lost 2 bases and J lost 2 bases. The CDR3 is made up of 14 amino acids. The CDR3 is CASSYRAGAYEQYV. Here the CDR3 DNA reads TGTGCCAGCAGTTACCGAGCGGGGGCCTACGAGCAGTACGTC.

The CDR3 sequence is CSVSGQGYGYTF. Here the CDR3 DNA reads TGCAGCGTATCAGGGCAGGGCTATGGCTACACCTTC. The chain carries TRBV29-1 and TRBJ1-2; TRBD1 is a possible D gene (5 bases). The V gene lost 6 bases and the J gene lost 4 bases, with 12 bases spanning the gap. The CDR3 totals 12 residues. Germline CDR1 and CDR2: SQVTM and ANQGSEA. The full variable domain, rest sourced from reference TRBV29-1 and TRBJ1-2, is SAVISQKPSRDICQRGTSLTIQCQVDSQVTMMFWYRQQPGQSLTLIATANQGSEATYESGFVIDKFPISRPNLTFSTLTVSNMSPEDSSIYLCSVSGQGYGYTFGSGTRLTVV.

The genes are TRBV15 and TRBJ2-1, with a tentative D call TRBD1 (5 bases). The CDR3 covers 13 residues. Germline lookup yields CDR1 LNHNV and CDR2 YYDKDF (reference sequence). V dropped 0 bases and J dropped 7 bases, with 7 bases sitting between them. The CDR3 bases are TGTGCCACCAGCAGAGACCCAGGGAATGAGCAGTTCTTC. Amino acids: CATSRDPGNEQFF.

This chain joins TRBV20-1 and TRBJ2-3; the match to TRBD2 covers 8 bases. V dropped 3 bases and J dropped 5; count of bases not matched to a gene: 7. The CDR3 is made up of 14 amino acids. Germline values: CDR1 DFQATT, CDR2 SNEGSKA (reference sequence). CDR3 amino acids: CSAREGAGEDTQYF. The CDR3 nucleotides are TGCAGTGCTAGGGAGGGAGCGGGGGAAGATACGCAGTATTTT.

The table lists this clonotype with a few counts. CDR3 in DNA: TGTGCCAGCCGACCGAGACAAATTTACTCCTCTGGGGCCAACGTCCTGACTTTC. Its protein is CASRPRQIYSSGANVLTF. The V and J genes are TRBV6-1 and TRBJ2-6; D remains ambiguous. Germline CDR1 MNHNS, CDR2 SASEGT. This CDR3 comprises 18 residues. Trimming removed 8 bases at V and 0 bases at J, with 20 bases between.

This clonotype showed up many times. V is TRBV6-2 or TRBV6-3 and J is TRBJ2-7, with D perhaps matching TRBD1 (5 bases). The ends were cut back, 2 bases at V and 7 bases at J, with 15 bases in the middle. CDR3 size: 14 residues. The germline V gene encodes CDR1 MNHEY and CDR2 SVGEGT. The CDR3 nucleotides read TGTGCCAGCAGTTACGGGCCAGGGCGATGGGAGCAGTACGTC. It is translated as CASSYGPGRWEQYV.

V and J are TRBV14 and TRBJ2-7; TRBD1 matches at 7 bases. Germline lookup yields CDR1 SGHDN and CDR2 FVKESK. The CDR3 spans 14 residues. The V gene end was trimmed by 3 bases and the J gene end by 4 bases; junction bases not matched to a gene: 6. This CDR3 is CASSHYDRVYEQYF. The CDR3, as DNA: TGTGCCAGCAGCCATTACGACAGGGTGTACGAGCAGTACTTC.

The V and J genes are TRBV11-1 and TRBJ2-1; D is possibly TRBD2 (7 bases). The CDR3 covers 15 residues. Trimming cost V 8 bases and J 8 bases, with 22 bases left between them. The V gene's germline CDR1 is SGHAT and CDR2 FQDESV (reference sequence). CDR3 loop: CASSDGGGAYDEQFF. CDR3 sequence (DNA): TGTGCCAGCTCGGATGGGGGGGGGGCATACGATGAGCAGTTCTTC. The full variable domain, completed using reference TRBV11-1 and TRBJ2-1, is EAEVAQSPRYKITEKSQAVAFWCDPISGHATLYWYRQILGQGPELLVQFQDESVVDDSQLPKDRFSAERLKGVDSTLKIQPAELGDSAMYLCASSDGGGAYDEQFFGPGTRLTVL.

The chain recombines TRBV12-5 with TRBJ1-5; 8 nucleotides agree with TRBD1. From germline, CDR1 is LGHNT and CDR2 FRNRAP. J was trimmed by 2 bases and V by 9 bases; bases with no gene match: 3. This CDR3 is 13 amino acids long. The CDR3 sequence is CASKDRGNQPQHF. CDR3 DNA: TGTGCTAGCAAGGACAGGGGCAATCAGCCCCAGCATTTT.

This clonotype turned up a few times. The chain combines TRBV27 with TRBJ2-7; 7 bases line up with TRBD2. Germline CDR1 MNHEY, CDR2 SMNVEV (reference sequence). This CDR3 comprises 15 residues. J was trimmed by 2 bases and V by 7 bases; bases with no gene match: 11. The chain's CDR3 is CASTRSFAGAYEQYF. CDR3 sequence (DNA): TGTGCCAGCACCCGAAGTTTCGCGGGGGCCTACGAGCAGTACTTC.

The rearrangement links TRBV7-2 to TRBJ1-4; D not certain. From germline, CDR1 is SGHTA and CDR2 FQGNSA. The CDR3 sequence is 16 residues long. V lost 4 bases and J lost 0, with 12 bases in between. CDR3 bases: TGTGCCAGCAGCTACTCCGACGCTACAACTAATGAAAAACTGTTTTTT. Its translation: CASSYSDATTNEKLFF. The full variable domain, with the rest looked up from reference TRBV7-2 and TRBJ1-4, is GAGVSQSPSNKVTEKGKDVELRCDPISGHTALYWYRQSLGQGLEFLIYFQGNSAPDKSGLPSDRFSAERTGGSVSTLTIQRTQQEDSAVYLCASSYSDATTNEKLFFGSGTQLSVL.

This clonotype was detected only a few times. This sequence joins TRBV15 and TRBJ1-6, with 7 bases matching TRBD1. The CDR3 totals 15 residues. The V gene's germline CDR1 is LNHNV and CDR2 YYDKDF (reference sequence). After removal of 5 bases from V and 4 bases from J, the junction contained 5 bases not matched to a gene. This chain's CDR3 is CATSRGTVYNSPLHF. CDR3 sequence (DNA): TGTGCCACCAGCCGAGGGACAGTTTATAATTCACCCCTCCACTTT.

The chain couples TRBV24-1 to TRBJ2-3; tentatively, D is TRBD1 (6 bases). Germline V gene data show CDR1 as KGHDR and CDR2 as SFDVKD. Trimming shortened V by 5 bases and J by 2 bases, and 13 bases separated the two germline ends. This CDR3 spans 15 amino acids. The CDR3 coding sequence is TGTGCCACCAGTGTCGATGGACAGTTCACAGATACGCAGTATTTT. Its protein product is CATSVDGQFTDTQYF.

The chain couples TRBV7-2 to TRBJ1-1; the D is unclear. In germline, CDR1 is SGHTA, CDR2 FQGNSA. V lost 3 bases to trimming and J lost 1 base, with 9 bases between them. CDR3 length equals 14 residues. This CDR3 reads CASSFGSPNTEAFF. CDR3 sequence (DNA): TGTGCCAGCAGCTTCGGATCCCCGAACACTGAAGCTTTCTTT.

J is TRBJ2-1 and V is TRBV29-1, with 12 positions matching TRBD2. After removal of 1 base from V and 11 bases from J, the junction contained 9 bases not matched to a gene. The CDR3 runs to 15 residues. CDR1 and CDR2 from the germline V gene are SQVTM and ANQGSEA. CDR3 DNA: TGCAGCGTTGAAGGGGCTAGCGGGGGGGTCAGTCAGCAGTTCTTC. As protein: CSVEGASGGVSQQFF.

This clonotype came up a few times. The CDR3 DNA reads TGTGCCAGCAGCCAAACAGGGAAACTTAGCTCCGGGTATGGCTACACCTTC. Translated, it gives CASSQTGKLSSGYGYTF. V usage is TRBV7-9 and J usage is TRBJ1-2; tentatively, D is TRBD1 (6 bases). Trimming removed 5 bases at V and 5 bases at J, with 24 bases between. CDR1 SEHNR and CDR2 FQNEAQ come from the germline V gene (reference sequence). The CDR3 totals 17 residues.

This clonotype appeared many times. The CDR3, as DNA: TGTGCCAGCAGTTTGAGTGAGCAGTTCTTC. Translation: CASSLSEQFF. The chain combines TRBV12-3 or TRBV12-4 with TRBJ2-1; D is undetermined. The CDR3 length is 10 residues. Trimming left V 3 bases short and J 9 bases short, with 3 bases between.

This clonotype was seen only a few times. V is TRBV6-2 or TRBV6-3 and J is TRBJ2-5; D unclear. Germline assignment: CDR1 MNHEY and CDR2 SVGEGT. The CDR3 is 14 amino acids. V lost 2 bases to trimming and J lost 5 bases, with 12 bases between them. The CDR3 bases are TGTGCCAGCAGTTACGGAGACGCCGTCGAGACCCAGTACTTC. Encoded protein: CASSYGDAVETQYF.